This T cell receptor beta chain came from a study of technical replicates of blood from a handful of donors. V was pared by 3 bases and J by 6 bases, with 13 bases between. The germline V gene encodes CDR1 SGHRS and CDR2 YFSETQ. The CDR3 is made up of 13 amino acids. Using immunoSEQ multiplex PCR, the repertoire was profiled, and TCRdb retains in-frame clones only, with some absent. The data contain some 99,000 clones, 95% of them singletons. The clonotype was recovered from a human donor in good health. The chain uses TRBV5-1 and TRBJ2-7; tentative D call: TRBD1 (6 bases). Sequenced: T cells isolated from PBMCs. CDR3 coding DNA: TGCGCCAGCAGCTCAACAGGGTTTCCCGAGCAGTACTTC. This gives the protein CASSSTGFPEQYF.